This record concerns one T cell receptor beta chain sequence. In this sample, this clonotype turned up many times. Its antigen has not been determined. Base qualities are not recorded, but no much larger clone differs from it by a single base. These data are taken from a study of read filtering for tumor transcriptome and immune sequencing (dated by TCRdb to 2020 to 2022). Study-level background: The cohort was composed of approximately 17 male and 13 to 15 female patients, with a mean age of approximately 70 years and an age range of roughly 45 to 80. After DNase treatment, whole-transcriptome libraries were prepared with the TruSeq RNA Access Library Prep Kit. Using the same bone marrow samples, the study compared TCR repertoires obtained by targeted immune repertoire sequencing with those obtained by bulk whole-transcriptome sequencing. Under revised international staging, fewer than ten patients fell into R-ISS I, some 15 into R-ISS II and about 7 into R-ISS III. TCR-region mapped reads per sample ranged from about 3.5 to 10.27 million with IR-seq versus only about 75 to 1273 with RNA-seq. One main goal was a read-filtering strategy for immune repertoire data, in particular deciding whether clonotypes backed by only one read should be removed. What the research found in general, with its limitations: The sorted CD138-negative fraction was a mixed bone marrow immune population, not purified T cells. The correlation between IR-seq and RNA-seq shared clonotype proportions rose when single-read clonotypes were removed. Compared with RNA-seq, IR-seq captured clonotypes at much higher depth and more reliably, and a smaller IR-seq throughput was enough to identify most shared clonotypes. Single-read clonotypes made up around 82% of clonotypes but only around 4% of total reads in IR-seq, compared with more than 70% of clonotypes and 44.6% of reads in RNA-seq.

Each patient had bone marrow sampled at the time of active disease. Ficoll-Hypaque density gradient centrifugation was used to isolate the bone marrow mononuclear cells. To remove myeloma plasma cells, the cells were labeled with CD138 magnetic microbeads on a MACS separator, and CD138-negative cells were then collected by negative selection. Flow cytometry with CD138 antibodies on an Attune NxT was used to check how pure the isolated cells were. Total RNA was extracted using TRIzol reagent and was quantified on a NanoDrop spectrophotometer. For each patient, paired RNA-seq and IR-seq were run on the CD138-negative bone marrow sample from that patient. Spanning cysteine to phenylalanine, the CDR3 consists of 18 amino acids. Left in the record is the CDR3 DNA by itself, 54 bases read in frame from the first base. The germline V gene yields MNHEY for CDR1 and SVGEGT for CDR2. Trimming takes 0 bases from V and 2 bases from J, and the germline ends sit 17 bases apart.

TCR libraries were built from approximately 400 ng RNA with the Immunoverse kit, using molecular barcoded adaptors covering alpha/delta and beta/gamma chains. TCR library preparation was performed with the same RNA that was used for transcriptome sequencing. Sequencing of TCR libraries was carried out on an Illumina HiSeq 4000 with 2 x 150 cycles. The authors' analysis ran thus. MiXCR aligned TCR reads to human V, D, J and C references and assembled the aligned reads into CDR3 clonotypes, with quality filtering and error correction included. The tcR package in R was used to analyze clonotype counts and gene usage diversity. For inspection of raw mapping reads, RNA-seq reads were mapped by STAR aligner version 2.5.3a onto GRCh37 of the human genome. IR-seq fastq files were randomly downsampled with Seqtk 1.3 to test the effect of sequencing depth on detected clonotypes. TCRdb reprocessed the public reads (quality trimming at Q25 with fastp, clone calling with MiXCR) and kept in-frame beta chains. Each CDR3 protein appears once, grouped with its most common genes and DNA. In this record, the V and J calls reflect TCRdb's handling and not the investigators' own analysis. The sample records more than 35,000 distinct CDR3 sequences, around 11% of which are singletons. The ten largest clones represent around 34% of the sample.

The source of this sequence is a donor aged 40 or over with multiple myeloma. The sample taken for sequencing was a population of CD138-negative cells sorted from bone marrow. The cell subset or site label, read with the paper, signifies: bone marrow mononuclear cells depleted of CD138+ plasma/myeloma cells by negative magnetic selection. The chain is encoded by TRBV6-2 or TRBV6-3 joined to TRBJ1-5, with no confident D gene call. The CDR3: CASSYSIGRTSGNQPQHF. The sequenced DNA is TGTGCCAGCAGTTACTCGATTGGCCGCACATCGGGCAATCAGCCCCAGCATTTT.